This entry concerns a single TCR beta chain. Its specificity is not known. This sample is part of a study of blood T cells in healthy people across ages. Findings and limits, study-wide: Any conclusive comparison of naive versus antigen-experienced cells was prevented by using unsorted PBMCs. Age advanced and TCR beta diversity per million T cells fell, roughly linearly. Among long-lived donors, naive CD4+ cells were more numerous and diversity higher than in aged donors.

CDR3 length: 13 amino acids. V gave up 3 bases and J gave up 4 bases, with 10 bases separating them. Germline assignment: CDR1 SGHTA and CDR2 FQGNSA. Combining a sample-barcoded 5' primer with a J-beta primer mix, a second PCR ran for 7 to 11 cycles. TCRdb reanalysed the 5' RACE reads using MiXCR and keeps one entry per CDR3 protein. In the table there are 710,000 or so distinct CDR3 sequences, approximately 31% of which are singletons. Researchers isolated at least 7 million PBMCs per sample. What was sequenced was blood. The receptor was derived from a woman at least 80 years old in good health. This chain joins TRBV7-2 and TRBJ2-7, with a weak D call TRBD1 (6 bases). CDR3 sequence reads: CASSFDRIYEQYF. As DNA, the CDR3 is TGTGCCAGCAGCTTCGACAGGATTTACGAGCAGTACTTC.